These T cell receptor beta chains were read from a single sample in a study of OX40 agonist ivuxolimab in advanced cancers. Sequencing used immunoSEQ multiplex PCR; TCRdb keeps in-frame clones, though not all of them. The repertoire holds about 73,000 clones, with 85% to 90% as singletons. Sequenced here: CD4+ or CD8+ T cells sorted from blood, sampled in a trial of the OX40 agonist ivuxolimab. Source of these receptors: an adult with an advanced solid tumor such as melanoma, head and neck, liver or kidney cancer. Both conserved end residues are part of each CDR3. The order of the fields is J gene, clone size, CDR3 length, D gene, V gene, CDR3 protein, CDR3 DNA. A D gene is named only where the DNA matches it firmly. Part of the rows lack a size; the others show once, few, many or a class for expanded clones.

TRBJ1-5	-	15	TRBD1	TRBV18	CASSPSTGGGQPQHF	TGTGCCAGCTCACCCTCCACAGGGGGCGGACAGCCCCAGCATTTT
TRBJ1-2	-	13	TRBD1	TRBV2	CASRLRGLNGYTF	TGTGCCAGCAGACTCAGGGGGCTAAATGGCTACACCTTC
TRBJ2-7	-	15	TRBD2	TRBV4-1	CASSLLAGGFSEQYF	TGCGCCAGCAGCCTTCTAGCGGGAGGGTTCTCCGAGCAGTACTTC
TRBJ2-2	-	15	-	TRBV6-6	CASSGDYPNTGELFF	TGTGCCAGCAGTGGAGACTACCCGAACACCGGGGAGCTGTTTTTT
TRBJ1-2	-	14	-	TRBV4-1	CASSQDSNADGYTF	TGCGCCAGCAGCCAAGATTCGAATGCGGATGGCTACACCTTC
TRBJ2-1	-	18	TRBD2	TRBV11-3	CASSLSSLGGSPKDEQFF	TGTGCCAGCAGCTTATCCTCGCTAGGCGGGAGTCCTAAGGATGAGCAGTTCTTC
TRBJ2-3	-	15	-	TRBV2	CASRNRPLGTDTQYF	TGTGCCAGCAGGAACAGGCCCCTGGGGACAGATACGCAGTATTTT
TRBJ2-1	-	13	-	TRBV29-1	CSVARGTYNEQFF	TGCAGCGTTGCTCGCGGGACCTACAATGAGCAGTTCTTC
TRBJ1-2	-	13	TRBD1	TRBV11-2	CASSLGQGFDYTF	TGTGCCAGCAGCTTAGGACAGGGATTTGACTACACCTTC
TRBJ2-7	-	17	TRBD2	TRBV5-1	CASSWGLAGDSSYEQYF	TGCGCCAGCAGCTGGGGACTAGCGGGAGACAGCTCCTACGAGCAGTACTTC
TRBJ2-7	once	17	TRBD2	TRBV5-1	CASSPPGLAGGPREQYF	TGCGCCAGCAGCCCCCCGGGACTAGCGGGAGGGCCGAGGGAGCAGTACTTC
TRBJ2-1	-	16	TRBD2	TRBV7-9	CASSLGSLAGGNEQFF	TGTGCCAGCAGCTTAGGATCTCTAGCGGGAGGGAATGAGCAGTTCTTC
TRBJ2-3	-	14	-	TRBV18	CASSPLGSSDTQYF	TGTGCCAGCTCACCACTAGGGTCGTCGGATACGCAGTATTTT
TRBJ2-2	-	14	-	TRBV19	CASSILGTTGELFF	TGTGCCAGTAGTATATTGGGGACCACCGGGGAGCTGTTTTTT
TRBJ2-3	once	16	-	TRBV11-3	CASSLDPGQGTDTQYF	TGTGCCAGCAGCTTAGATCCGGGGCAGGGCACAGATACGCAGTATTTT
TRBJ2-2	-	14	-	TRBV6-5	CASRPGPTLGELFF	TGTGCCAGCAGACCCGGGCCAACTCTCGGGGAGCTGTTTTTT
TRBJ1-5	few	15	TRBD1	TRBV6-6	CASSYSGQANQPQHF	TGTGCCAGCAGTTATTCCGGACAGGCCAATCAGCCCCAGCATTTT
TRBJ1-3	-	17	-	TRBV21-1	CASRPPRTGQRRNTIYF	TGTGCCAGCAGACCCCCTCGGACAGGGCAAAGAAGAAACACCATATATTTT
TRBJ2-1	once	13	-	TRBV10-3	CAISERLEDEQFF	TGTGCCATCAGTGAACGGTTAGAAGATGAGCAGTTCTTC
TRBJ2-7	-	15	TRBD2	TRBV7-9	CASSLGLASYYEQYF	TGTGCCAGCAGCTTAGGACTAGCCTCTTATTACGAGCAGTACTTC
TRBJ2-2	-	15	TRBD1	TRBV6-5	CASSAQGAVTGELFF	TGTGCCAGCAGTGCCCAGGGGGCGGTCACCGGGGAGCTGTTTTTT
TRBJ1-1	-	12	-	TRBV10-3	CAISAVNTEAFF	TGTGCCATCAGTGCGGTGAACACTGAAGCTTTCTTT
TRBJ1-2	-	16	-	TRBV4-1	CASSPAPGAILYGYTF	TGCGCCAGCAGCCCCGCCCCGGGGGCCATTCTCTATGGCTACACCTTC
TRBJ2-2	-	12	-	TRBV7-3	CASSWVTGELFF	TGTGCCAGCAGCTGGGTCACCGGGGAGCTGTTTTTT
TRBJ2-1	-	16	TRBD2	TRBV5-1	CASSLLAGALYNEQFF	TGCGCCAGCAGCTTATTAGCGGGAGCGTTATACAATGAGCAGTTCTTC
TRBJ2-7	once	15	TRBD1	TRBV11-1	CASSRYRTGVYEQYF	TGTGCCAGCAGCCGATACCGGACAGGGGTATACGAGCAGTACTTC
TRBJ2-7	-	13	TRBD1	TRBV6-1	CASVVTGGALQYF	TGTGCCAGCGTTGTCACAGGGGGCGCCTTGCAGTACTTC
TRBJ2-1	-	14	-	TRBV28	CASSLSNDIFGQFF	TGTGCCAGCAGTTTATCTAACGATATTTTCGGGCAGTTCTTC
TRBJ2-5	-	16	TRBD2	TRBV5-6	CASSRSGRNFMETQYF	TGTGCCAGCAGCCGGAGCGGGAGGAACTTTATGGAGACCCAGTACTTC
TRBJ2-1	-	15	TRBD1	TRBV9	CASSSGQGAYNEQFF	TGTGCCAGCAGCTCGGGACAGGGGGCCTACAATGAGCAGTTCTTC
TRBJ2-6	-	20	-	TRBV4-2	CASSQDTDMTGRSGANVLTF	TGTGCCAGCAGCCAAGACACCGACATGACAGGGAGGTCTGGGGCCAACGTCCTGACTTTC
TRBJ1-5	-	15	-	TRBV7-2	CASSLVGGGNQPQHF	TGTGCCAGCAGCTTAGTGGGGGGAGGCAATCAGCCCCAGCATTTT
TRBJ2-7	-	14	TRBD1	TRBV27	CAIPTRDSFYEQYF	TGTGCCATCCCCACCCGGGACAGTTTTTACGAGCAGTACTTC
TRBJ1-3	once	15	-	TRBV15	CATSRGRVPGNTIYF	TGTGCCACCAGCAGAGGTCGGGTCCCTGGAAACACCATATATTTT
TRBJ1-2	-	12	-	TRBV28	CASRRPNYGYTF	TGTGCCAGCAGACGACCTAACTATGGCTACACCTTC
TRBJ2-7	-	11	-	TRBV5-8	CASSFTGEQYF	TGTGCCAGCAGCTTCACTGGGGAGCAGTACTTC
TRBJ1-3	-	15	-	TRBV7-9	CASTRGRTSGNTIYF	TGTGCCAGCACCCGGGGACGGACCTCTGGAAACACCATATATTTT
TRBJ2-7	-	14	-	TRBV21-1	CASSKDANRGEQYF	TGTGCCAGCAGCAAAGACGCGAATCGCGGCGAGCAGTACTTC
TRBJ2-3	-	16	-	TRBV5-6	CASSLWVDGQEDTQYF	TGTGCCAGCAGCTTATGGGTAGACGGTCAGGAAGATACGCAGTATTTT
TRBJ2-2	-	14	-	TRBV2	CASSPDRNTGELFF	TGTGCCAGCAGCCCGGACAGAAACACCGGGGAGCTGTTTTTT
TRBJ2-7	-	14	-	TRBV5-8	CASSHGTFKGEQYF	TGTGCCAGCAGCCACGGGACTTTCAAGGGGGAGCAGTACTTC